The source of this TCR beta chain is a study of human versus mouse CDR3 diversity and MHC coevolution. Only in-frame clones appear in the TCRdb table, and some are missing; sequencing was by immunoSEQ multiplex PCR. The sample shows about 81,000 clones, 90% to 95% of them seen only once. Germline values: CDR1 LNHDA, CDR2 SQIVND (reference sequence). Trimming took 2 bases from V and 8 from J, leaving 9 bases between them. The CDR3 extends over 13 amino acids. The sequence was collected from a person aged 30-69 years in good health. The rearrangement uses TRBV19 and TRBJ1-4; no clear D. The sequenced sample consisted of naive CD4+ T cells from blood. Documented subset: CD45RO-negative CD62L-positive naive CD4 T cells. Written as DNA, the CDR3 is TGTGCCAGTAGTATATGGCCAGCGGAAAAACTGTTTTTT. It specifies CASSIWPAEKLFF.